These T cell receptor beta chains were read from a single sample in a study of blood T cell repertoires in COVID-19. Only in-frame clones appear in the TCRdb table, and some are missing; sequencing was by immunoSEQ multiplex PCR. Among some 140,000 clones listed, 85% to 90% were seen once. Sequenced sample: peripheral blood. These TCRs come from a man in his forties or fifties with active COVID-19. CDR3s include the opening cysteine and the closing phenylalanine or tryptophan. Each record gives: clone size, CDR3 length, J gene, D gene, V gene, CDR3 DNA, CDR3 protein. A D gene is named only where the DNA matches it firmly. Only some rows state a clone size, as once, few, many or a class for expanded clones.

clone size: NA
CDR3 length: 14
J gene: TRBJ2-1
D gene: TRBD2
V gene: TRBV6-2/TRBV6-3
CDR3 DNA: TGTGCCAGCAGTTGGGCAGCGGGGAACAATGAGCAGTTCTTC
CDR3 protein: CASSWAAGNNEQFF

clone size: NA
CDR3 length: 15
J gene: TRBJ1-5
D gene: NA
V gene: TRBV6-6
CDR3 DNA: TGTGCCAGCAGGCGAGCCGACACTCGTGATCAGCCCCAGCATTTT
CDR3 protein: CASRRADTRDQPQHF

clone size: once
CDR3 length: 20
J gene: TRBJ1-5
D gene: TRBD1
V gene: TRBV6-2/TRBV6-3
CDR3 DNA: TGTGCCAGCAGTTACACGACCCGAGGACAGGCCCTATATAGCAATCAGCCCCAGCATTTT
CDR3 protein: CASSYTTRGQALYSNQPQHF

clone size: NA
CDR3 length: 14
J gene: TRBJ1-2
D gene: NA
V gene: TRBV6-5
CDR3 DNA: TGTGCCAGCAGTTCCCCTGCTGACAGGAGGGGCTACACCTTC
CDR3 protein: CASSSPADRRGYTF

clone size: NA
CDR3 length: 12
J gene: TRBJ2-7
D gene: NA
V gene: TRBV27
CDR3 DNA: TGTGCCAGCAGTTTCCTCAGGGGCGAGCAGTACTTC
CDR3 protein: CASSFLRGEQYF

clone size: once
CDR3 length: 14
J gene: TRBJ1-4
D gene: TRBD1
V gene: TRBV5-1
CDR3 DNA: TGCGCCAGCAGCTTTAATACAGGGGGGGAAAAACTGTTTTTT
CDR3 protein: CASSFNTGGEKLFF

clone size: NA
CDR3 length: 16
J gene: TRBJ2-2
D gene: NA
V gene: TRBV7-9
CDR3 DNA: TGTGCCAGCAGCCCAGGGGTGGACAGTAACACCGGGGAGCTGTTTTTT
CDR3 protein: CASSPGVDSNTGELFF

clone size: once
CDR3 length: 16
J gene: TRBJ1-6
D gene: TRBD1
V gene: TRBV5-5
CDR3 DNA: TGTGCCAGCAGCTTGGCGGACAGGCGGAGTAATTCACCCCTCCACTTT
CDR3 protein: CASSLADRRSNSPLHF

clone size: NA
CDR3 length: 13
J gene: TRBJ1-1
D gene: NA
V gene: TRBV12-3/TRBV12-4
CDR3 DNA: TGTGCCAGCAGCCCAAACTCGGGGAGGGGGGCTTTCTTT
CDR3 protein: CASSPNSGRGAFF

clone size: once
CDR3 length: 16
J gene: TRBJ2-1
D gene: NA
V gene: TRBV4-1
CDR3 DNA: TGCGCCAGCAGCCAAGAGGGCACCATCTCCTACAATGAGCAGTTCTTC
CDR3 protein: CASSQEGTISYNEQFF

clone size: NA
CDR3 length: 15
J gene: TRBJ2-5
D gene: NA
V gene: TRBV7-2
CDR3 DNA: TGTGCCAGCAGCTTGTTTCCTCAGACTGGAGAGACCCAGTACTTC
CDR3 protein: CASSLFPQTGETQYF

clone size: NA
CDR3 length: 15
J gene: TRBJ2-5
D gene: NA
V gene: TRBV6-5
CDR3 DNA: TGTGCCAGCAGTACCCAGGTGGGGGCTCAAGAGACCCAGTACTTC
CDR3 protein: CASSTQVGAQETQYF

clone size: NA
CDR3 length: 11
J gene: TRBJ2-1
D gene: NA
V gene: TRBV27
CDR3 DNA: TGTGCCAGCGGGGGGGCCAATGAGCAGTTCTTC
CDR3 protein: CASGGANEQFF

clone size: NA
CDR3 length: 15
J gene: TRBJ2-1
D gene: TRBD2
V gene: TRBV7-6
CDR3 DNA: TGTGCCAGCAGCGCCTCGGGACTAGCTACCAATGAGCAGTTCTTC
CDR3 protein: CASSASGLATNEQFF

clone size: NA
CDR3 length: 14
J gene: TRBJ2-2
D gene: NA
V gene: TRBV5-1
CDR3 DNA: TGCGCCAGCCGGTTCGTAGAGAACACCGGGGAGCTGTTTTTT
CDR3 protein: CASRFVENTGELFF

clone size: NA
CDR3 length: 14
J gene: TRBJ2-1
D gene: NA
V gene: TRBV6-5
CDR3 DNA: TGTGCCAGCAGAAACGCTGGAGTCTACAATGAGCAGTTCTTC
CDR3 protein: CASRNAGVYNEQFF

clone size: once
CDR3 length: 15
J gene: TRBJ1-2
D gene: TRBD1
V gene: TRBV30
CDR3 DNA: TGTGCCTGGAGTTTCCGGGACAGGGGTAACTATGGCTACACCTTC
CDR3 protein: CAWSFRDRGNYGYTF

clone size: NA
CDR3 length: 15
J gene: TRBJ1-2
D gene: TRBD1
V gene: TRBV5-1
CDR3 DNA: TGCGCCAGCAGCTCCGGGACAGGGGGCGCGGGGGGCTACACCTTC
CDR3 protein: CASSSGTGGAGGYTF

clone size: NA
CDR3 length: 15
J gene: TRBJ2-2
D gene: TRBD2
V gene: TRBV18
CDR3 DNA: TGTGCCAGCTCACCACCCAGCGGGGTCACCGGGGAGCTGTTTTTT
CDR3 protein: CASSPPSGVTGELFF

clone size: NA
CDR3 length: 15
J gene: TRBJ2-3
D gene: NA
V gene: TRBV2
CDR3 DNA: TGTGCCAGCAGGGTTGGAGGGGATCAGGAAAATACGCAGTATTTT
CDR3 protein: CASRVGGDQENTQYF

clone size: NA
CDR3 length: 17
J gene: TRBJ2-2
D gene: NA
V gene: TRBV23-1
CDR3 DNA: TGCGCCAGCAGTCAGGAGGGACCGGAACTTAGAGGCGGGGAGCTGTTTTTT
CDR3 protein: CASSQEGPELRGGELFF

clone size: NA
CDR3 length: 13
J gene: TRBJ2-7
D gene: NA
V gene: TRBV7-2
CDR3 DNA: TGTGCCAGCAGCCAAGACTACACCTCCGAGCAGTACTTC
CDR3 protein: CASSQDYTSEQYF

clone size: NA
CDR3 length: 12
J gene: TRBJ2-5
D gene: NA
V gene: TRBV11-1
CDR3 DNA: TGTGCCAGCGGCTATACCCGGGGAGGCCAGTACTTC
CDR3 protein: CASGYTRGGQYF

clone size: once
CDR3 length: 12
J gene: TRBJ2-3
D gene: NA
V gene: TRBV5-1
CDR3 DNA: TGCGCCAGCAGCCAGACTGGAGATACGCAGTATTTT
CDR3 protein: CASSQTGDTQYF

clone size: once
CDR3 length: 14
J gene: TRBJ2-3
D gene: TRBD1
V gene: TRBV6-4
CDR3 DNA: TGTGCCAGCAGTGAGGGGACAGGGGGGGATACGCAGTATTTT
CDR3 protein: CASSEGTGGDTQYF

clone size: once
CDR3 length: 13
J gene: TRBJ2-1
D gene: NA
V gene: TRBV19
CDR3 DNA: TGTGCCAGTAGTATCTCGAAGAGTAATGAGCAGTTCTTC
CDR3 protein: CASSISKSNEQFF

clone size: NA
CDR3 length: 15
J gene: TRBJ1-4
D gene: TRBD1
V gene: TRBV7-2
CDR3 DNA: TGTGCCAGCAGCTTCGCCGGGACAGCGAATGAAAAACTGTTTTTT
CDR3 protein: CASSFAGTANEKLFF

clone size: NA
CDR3 length: 14
J gene: TRBJ2-5
D gene: TRBD2
V gene: TRBV10-2
CDR3 DNA: TGCGCCAGCCGGGATAGCGGGGGCCAAGAGACCCAGTACTTC
CDR3 protein: CASRDSGGQETQYF

clone size: once
CDR3 length: 16
J gene: TRBJ2-5
D gene: NA
V gene: TRBV11-2
CDR3 DNA: TGTGCCAGCAGCTTTCAACCAAGACCCACAGGAGAGACCCAGTACTTC
CDR3 protein: CASSFQPRPTGETQYF

clone size: NA
CDR3 length: 18
J gene: TRBJ2-1
D gene: TRBD2
V gene: TRBV4-1
CDR3 DNA: TGCGCCAGCAGCCAAGCCCCTAGCGGGGGGTACCCAGACAATGAGCAGTTCTTC
CDR3 protein: CASSQAPSGGYPDNEQFF

clone size: NA
CDR3 length: 16
J gene: TRBJ2-1
D gene: TRBD2
V gene: TRBV3-1/TRBV3-2
CDR3 DNA: TGTGCCAGCACCACCGGGCTAGCGGGGCCTGACTATGAGCAGTTCTTC
CDR3 protein: CASTTGLAGPDYEQFF

clone size: NA
CDR3 length: 12
J gene: TRBJ1-1
D gene: TRBD1
V gene: TRBV11-2
CDR3 DNA: TGTGCCAGCAGCCTCAGGGGGACTGAAGCTTTCTTT
CDR3 protein: CASSLRGTEAFF

clone size: NA
CDR3 length: 15
J gene: TRBJ1-6
D gene: NA
V gene: TRBV11-2
CDR3 DNA: TGTGCCAGCAGCACGAGAAGGGACAAAACTTCACCCCTCCACTTT
CDR3 protein: CASSTRRDKTSPLHF

clone size: NA
CDR3 length: 15
J gene: TRBJ1-4
D gene: NA
V gene: TRBV5-1
CDR3 DNA: TGCGCCAGCAGCTTGGGCGGGGGGCTCAGTGAAAAACTGTTTTTT
CDR3 protein: CASSLGGGLSEKLFF

clone size: NA
CDR3 length: 19
J gene: TRBJ2-1
D gene: TRBD2
V gene: TRBV4-2
CDR3 DNA: TGTGCCAGCAGCCAAGATCCGTTCGGTTTAGCGGGAAACTACAATGAGCAGTTCTTC
CDR3 protein: CASSQDPFGLAGNYNEQFF

clone size: NA
CDR3 length: 16
J gene: TRBJ2-5
D gene: TRBD2
V gene: TRBV18
CDR3 DNA: TGTGCCAGCTCACCACAAGAGGCTAGCGGGGGGGCCAGCCAGTACTTC
CDR3 protein: CASSPQEASGGASQYF

clone size: NA
CDR3 length: 17
J gene: TRBJ2-5
D gene: TRBD2
V gene: TRBV7-2
CDR3 DNA: TGTGCCAGCAGCTTAGGAGGGGCGGGGGTGTACCAAGAGACCCAGTACTTC
CDR3 protein: CASSLGGAGVYQETQYF

clone size: NA
CDR3 length: 15
J gene: TRBJ2-2
D gene: NA
V gene: TRBV19
CDR3 DNA: TGTGCCAGCAGAAATACAGGGATGAACACCGGGGAGCTGTTTTTT
CDR3 protein: CASRNTGMNTGELFF

clone size: NA
CDR3 length: 17
J gene: TRBJ2-3
D gene: NA
V gene: TRBV21-1
CDR3 DNA: TGTGCCAGCAGCAAACGGTCGTCAGGCCAAAGCACAGATACGCAGTATTTT
CDR3 protein: CASSKRSSGQSTDTQYF

clone size: NA
CDR3 length: 14
J gene: TRBJ2-1
D gene: NA
V gene: TRBV2
CDR3 DNA: TGTGCCAGCAGCCAGAGGGCGGCTTCCAATGAGCAGTTCTTC
CDR3 protein: CASSQRAASNEQFF

clone size: NA
CDR3 length: 14
J gene: TRBJ1-6
D gene: NA
V gene: TRBV4-3
CDR3 DNA: TGCGCCAGCAGCCAAGACAGTTATAATTCACCCCTCCACTTT
CDR3 protein: CASSQDSYNSPLHF

clone size: NA
CDR3 length: 14
J gene: TRBJ2-1
D gene: NA
V gene: TRBV3-1/TRBV3-2
CDR3 DNA: TGTGCCAGCAGCCAAGGGGGCCATTACAATGAGCAGTTCTTC
CDR3 protein: CASSQGGHYNEQFF

clone size: NA
CDR3 length: 13
J gene: TRBJ1-2
D gene: NA
V gene: TRBV3-1/TRBV3-2
CDR3 DNA: TGTGCCAGCAGCCGGTCAGGGGACTATGGCTACACCTTC
CDR3 protein: CASSRSGDYGYTF